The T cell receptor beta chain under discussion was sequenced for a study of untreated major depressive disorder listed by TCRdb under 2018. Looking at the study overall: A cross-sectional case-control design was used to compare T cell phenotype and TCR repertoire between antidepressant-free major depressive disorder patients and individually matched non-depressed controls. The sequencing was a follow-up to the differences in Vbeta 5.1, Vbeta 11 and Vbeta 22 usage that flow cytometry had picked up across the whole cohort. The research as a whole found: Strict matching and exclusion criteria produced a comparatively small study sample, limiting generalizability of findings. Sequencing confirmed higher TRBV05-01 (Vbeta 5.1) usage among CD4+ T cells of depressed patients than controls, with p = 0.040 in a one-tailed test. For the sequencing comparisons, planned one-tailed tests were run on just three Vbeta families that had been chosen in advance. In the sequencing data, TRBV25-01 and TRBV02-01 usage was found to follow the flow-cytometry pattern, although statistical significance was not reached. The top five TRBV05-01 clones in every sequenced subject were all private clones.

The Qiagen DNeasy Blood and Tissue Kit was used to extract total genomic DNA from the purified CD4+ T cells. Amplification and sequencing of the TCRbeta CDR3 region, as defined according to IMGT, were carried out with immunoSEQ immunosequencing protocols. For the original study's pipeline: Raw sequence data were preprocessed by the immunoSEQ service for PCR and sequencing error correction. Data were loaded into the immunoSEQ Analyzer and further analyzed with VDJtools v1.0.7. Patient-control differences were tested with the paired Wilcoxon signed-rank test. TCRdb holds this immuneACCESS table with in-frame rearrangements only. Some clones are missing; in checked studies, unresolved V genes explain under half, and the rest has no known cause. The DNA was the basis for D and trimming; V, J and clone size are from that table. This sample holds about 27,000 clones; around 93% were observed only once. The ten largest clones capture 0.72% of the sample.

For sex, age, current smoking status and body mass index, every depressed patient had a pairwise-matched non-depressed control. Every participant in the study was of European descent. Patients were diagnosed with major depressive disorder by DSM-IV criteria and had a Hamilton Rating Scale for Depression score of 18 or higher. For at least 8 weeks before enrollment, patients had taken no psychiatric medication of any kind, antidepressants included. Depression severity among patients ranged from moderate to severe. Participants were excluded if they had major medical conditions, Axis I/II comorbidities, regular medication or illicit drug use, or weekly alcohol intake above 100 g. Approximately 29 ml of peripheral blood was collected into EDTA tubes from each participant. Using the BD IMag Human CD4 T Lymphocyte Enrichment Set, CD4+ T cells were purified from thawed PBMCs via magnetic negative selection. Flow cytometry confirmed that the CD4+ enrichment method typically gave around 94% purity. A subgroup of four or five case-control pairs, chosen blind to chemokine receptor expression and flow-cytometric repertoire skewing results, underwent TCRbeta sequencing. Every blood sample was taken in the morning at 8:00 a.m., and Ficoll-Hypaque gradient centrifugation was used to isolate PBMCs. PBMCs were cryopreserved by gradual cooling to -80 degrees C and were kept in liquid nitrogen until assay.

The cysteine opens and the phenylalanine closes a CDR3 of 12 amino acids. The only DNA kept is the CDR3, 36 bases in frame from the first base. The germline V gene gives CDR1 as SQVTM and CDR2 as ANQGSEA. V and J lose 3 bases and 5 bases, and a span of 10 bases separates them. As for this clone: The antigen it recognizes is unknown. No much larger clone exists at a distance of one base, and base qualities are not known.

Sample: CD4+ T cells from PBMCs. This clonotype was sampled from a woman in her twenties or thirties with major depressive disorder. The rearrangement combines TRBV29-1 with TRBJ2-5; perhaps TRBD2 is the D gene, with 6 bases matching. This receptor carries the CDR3 CSVDRSGETQYF. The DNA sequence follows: TGCAGCGTTGATAGGAGCGGGGAGACCCAGTACTTC.